This TCR beta chain was captured by sequencing in a study of monozygotic twins with inflammatory bowel disease. The CDR3 is 13 residues long. Germline values: CDR1 MNHEY, CDR2 SVGEGT. From the 5' RACE reads, TCRdb lists one entry per CDR3 protein and no DNA. In all, the sample yields 400,000 to 500,000 distinct CDR3 sequences. The material sequenced was blood. The TCR sequence derives from a human donor with ulcerative colitis or Crohn's disease, or a healthy co-twin of an affected twin (not recorded which). The chain employs TRBV6-2 or TRBV6-3 and TRBJ2-2; as DNA is missing, the TRBD1 call by TCRdb cannot be tested. CDR3 amino acids: CATRDQNTGELFF.